This is a list of T cell receptor beta chains from one sample in a study of blood T cell repertoires in COVID-19. Using immunoSEQ multiplex PCR, the repertoire was profiled, and TCRdb retains in-frame clones only, with some absent. Among tens of thousands of clones listed, roughly 78% were seen once. The sequenced sample was peripheral blood. Source of these receptors: a woman aged 80 or over with acute or convalescent COVID-19. CDR3s include the opening cysteine and the closing phenylalanine or tryptophan. Fields, in order: J gene, D gene, V gene, clone size, CDR3 DNA, CDR3 protein. A D gene is named only where the DNA matches it firmly. Clone sizes are given selectively: once, few, many, or a class where the clone is expanded.

TRBJ2-2 | . | TRBV7-8 | . | TGTGCCAGCAGCCCCCAGACCGGGGAGCTGTTTTTT | CASSPQTGELFF
TRBJ2-3 | TRBD2 | TRBV7-8 | . | TGTGCCAGCAGCTTATCCTCCCAGCGGGGTACGCAGTATTTT | CASSLSSQRGTQYF
TRBJ2-5 | . | TRBV5-1 | once | TGCGCCAGCAGCCCGGGCAGGGGTGTAGAGACCCAGTACTTC | CASSPGRGVETQYF
TRBJ2-3 | . | TRBV10-3 | . | TGTGCCATCAAAGACAGGATCGGGGCAGATACGCAGTATTTT | CAIKDRIGADTQYF
TRBJ2-2 | . | TRBV2 | . | TGTGCCAGCAGGAAACAGATGGGGGGAACCGGGGAGCTGTTTTTT | CASRKQMGGTGELFF
TRBJ1-1 | TRBD1 | TRBV11-2 | . | TGTGCCAGCAGCGGGACCGGGACAGCGAACACTGAAGCTTTCTTT | CASSGTGTANTEAFF
TRBJ2-5 | TRBD1 | TRBV28 | . | TGTGCCAGCAGGACAGGGGCCAAAGAGACCCAGTACTTC | CASRTGAKETQYF
TRBJ1-2 | . | TRBV29-1 | . | TGCAGCGTCACGGGGGAAGGGGTATCGGGAGGCTACACCTTC | CSVTGEGVSGGYTF
TRBJ2-2 | TRBD2 | TRBV6-6 | . | TGTGCCAGCAGCCGCGGGGGGGCCACCGGGGAGCTGTTTTTT | CASSRGGATGELFF
TRBJ2-3 | . | TRBV7-2 | . | TGTGCCAGCATCCTCTCCCTGGGGGCGTCAGATACGCAGTATTTT | CASILSLGASDTQYF
TRBJ1-4 | . | TRBV23-1 | once | TGCGCCAGCAGAACACCCCCCCAAAAGTTCCTGTTTTTT | CASRTPPQKFLFF
TRBJ2-1 | TRBD1 | TRBV15 | . | TGTGCCACCAGCAGAGAGCAGGGGGCAGTCGATGAGCAGTTCTTC | CATSREQGAVDEQFF
TRBJ2-1 | . | TRBV19 | . | TGTGCCAGTAGTATAGATCGCCCCCCTACTCTGAGGGCCAATGAGCAGTTCTTC | CASSIDRPPTLRANEQFF
TRBJ2-7 | . | TRBV9 | . | TGTGCCAGCAGCGTAGGAAGCGACTCCTACGAGCAGTACTTC | CASSVGSDSYEQYF
TRBJ2-2 | . | TRBV7-6 | once | TGTGCCAGCAGCTCCACGGGGTTACGGGATATTACCGGGGAGCTGTTTTTT | CASSSTGLRDITGELFF
TRBJ2-4 | TRBD2 | TRBV5-1 | . | TGCGCCAGCAGCTTGAGCGGGGGGGCCGCTGGGGACATTCAGTACTTC | CASSLSGGAAGDIQYF
TRBJ2-2 | TRBD1 | TRBV6-5 | . | TGTGCCAGCAGGACAGGGTCCAGGGAGCTGTTTTTT | CASRTGSRELFF
TRBJ1-2 | . | TRBV19 | . | TGTGCCAGTAGTCCCCTGGGAACAGGGATAATCTATGGCTACACCTTC | CASSPLGTGIIYGYTF
TRBJ1-6 | TRBD1 | TRBV5-4 | . | TGTGCCAGCAGCGGGTGGGACAGAAATTCACCCCTCCACTTT | CASSGWDRNSPLHF
TRBJ2-1 | . | TRBV5-4 | once | TGTGCCAGCAGCGGGAGCTCCTACAATGAGCAGTTCTTC | CASSGSSYNEQFF
TRBJ2-7 | TRBD2 | TRBV28 | . | TGTGCCAGCAGTATAATATCGGGGGGGGCCGTAATCGAGCAGTACTTC | CASSIISGGAVIEQYF
TRBJ2-3 | . | TRBV7-9 | . | TGTGCCAGCAGCTTAGGCTTAAGGGGCCGGATAGATACGCAGTATTTT | CASSLGLRGRIDTQYF
TRBJ2-2 | . | TRBV4-1 | many | TGCGCCAGCAGCCACCCGGCCGGGGAGCTGTTTTTT | CASSHPAGELFF
TRBJ2-3 | . | TRBV9 | . | TGTGCCAGCAGCGTAGACTACACAGATACGCAGTATTTT | CASSVDYTDTQYF
TRBJ1-2 | . | TRBV9 | . | TGTGCCAGCAGCGTTATCAGCGGCTATGGCTACACCTTC | CASSVISGYGYTF
TRBJ2-5 | TRBD2 | TRBV4-1 | . | TGCGCCAGCAGCCTAGCCTCGGGCGGGGGTCCCCAAGAGACCCAGTACTTC | CASSLASGGGPQETQYF
TRBJ1-4 | . | TRBV12-5 | . | TGTGCTAGTGGTTTAACGGGTGAAAAACTGTTTTTT | CASGLTGEKLFF
TRBJ1-2 | TRBD1 | TRBV19 | . | TGTGCCAGCGAGGACAGGAGCTATGGCTACACCTTC | CASEDRSYGYTF
TRBJ2-1 | TRBD1 | TRBV4-1 | few | TGCGCCAGCAGCCAAACCGGGACAGGGGGAGGTTACAATGAGCAGTTCTTC | CASSQTGTGGGYNEQFF
TRBJ2-2 | . | TRBV7-8 | . | TGTGCCAGCAGCTCCTTCGAGACCGGGGAGCTGTTTTTT | CASSSFETGELFF
TRBJ2-7 | TRBD1 | TRBV7-7 | . | TGTGCTAGCAGCTGGGGGACAGGGGGCATAAACGAGCAGTACTTC | CASSWGTGGINEQYF
TRBJ2-7 | . | TRBV27 | . | TGTGCCAGCAGTTTGAGACATGCCGACTACGAGCAGTACTTC | CASSLRHADYEQYF
TRBJ2-2 | . | TRBV18 | . | TGTGCCAGCTCACCACCTAATACTAAGGGGGAGCTGTTTTTT | CASSPPNTKGELFF
TRBJ1-1 | . | TRBV3-1/TRBV3-2 | . | TGTGCCAGCAGCCAAGACCAGGTAAATGAAGCTTTCTTT | CASSQDQVNEAFF
TRBJ2-5 | . | TRBV5-1 | . | TGCGCCAGCAGCTTGGTCCCCGGGGGAGAGACCCAGTACTTC | CASSLVPGGETQYF
TRBJ1-5 | . | TRBV5-8 | . | TGTGCCAGCAGCTTGAGTTGGTCAGGCGTTCTCAATCAGCCCCAGCATTTT | CASSLSWSGVLNQPQHF
TRBJ1-1 | . | TRBV25-1 | . | TGTGCCAGCAGTGAATCTTTCGGGGGAAGCACTGAAGCTTTCTTT | CASSESFGGSTEAFF
TRBJ1-2 | . | TRBV28 | . | TGTGCCAGCAGTTCTGAGATCTATGGCTACACCTTC | CASSSEIYGYTF
TRBJ2-1 | . | TRBV10-2 | . | TGCGCCAGCAGTGAAGGAGCGGTCGAGCAGTTCTTC | CASSEGAVEQFF
TRBJ1-2 | TRBD1 | TRBV5-6 | . | TGTGCCAGCAGCCAATTCAGGGGGGCCCCTGGCTACACCTTC | CASSQFRGAPGYTF
TRBJ1-3 | TRBD1 | TRBV18 | . | TGTGCCAGCTCACCAACTCGGACAGGGCTTTCTGGAAACACCATATATTTT | CASSPTRTGLSGNTIYF
TRBJ2-3 | TRBD1 | TRBV5-1 | . | TGCGCCAGCAGCTTAGGTCAGGGGGCAACAGATACGCAGTATTTT | CASSLGQGATDTQYF
TRBJ1-5 | TRBD1 | TRBV28 | . | TGTGCCAGCAGGACCCAGGGACAGACAAGCAATCAGCCCCAGCATTTT | CASRTQGQTSNQPQHF
TRBJ1-2 | TRBD1 | TRBV6-6 | . | TGTGCCAGCAGTTACTCACGGGACAGGGGATATGGCTACACCTTC | CASSYSRDRGYGYTF
TRBJ1-5 | . | TRBV6-8 | . | TGTGCCAGCAGACGCTCTGGATCGGGGAGGAATCAGCCCCAGCATTTT | CASRRSGSGRNQPQHF
TRBJ2-5 | . | TRBV9 | once | TGTGCCAGCAGCGCCGACAGGATCCAAGAGACCCAGTACTTC | CASSADRIQETQYF
TRBJ2-5 | . | TRBV5-6 | . | TGTGCCAGCAGCTTGAGAAGCCCGCAAGAGACCCAGTACTTC | CASSLRSPQETQYF
TRBJ2-7 | . | TRBV10-2 | . | TGCGCCAGCAGGGACAAAGGGGGAGTCGACGAGCAGTACTTC | CASRDKGGVDEQYF
TRBJ1-2 | . | TRBV2 | few | TGTGCCAGCAATCCGTCCGGGACTAACTATGGCTACACCTTC | CASNPSGTNYGYTF
TRBJ2-2 | TRBD2 | TRBV5-6 | . | TGTGCCAGCAGCTTGGCTAGCGGGAGCGGGGAGCTGTTTTTT | CASSLASGSGELFF
TRBJ2-1 | TRBD2 | TRBV7-8 | . | TGTGCCAGCAGCTCCTTAAGCGGGAGCTCCTACAATGAGCAGTTCTTC | CASSSLSGSSYNEQFF
TRBJ2-7 | TRBD1 | TRBV7-8 | few | TGTGCCAGCAGCTTGGGACAGGGGCGCGAGCAGTACTTC | CASSLGQGREQYF
TRBJ2-7 | . | TRBV2 | few | TGTGCCAGCGAGCAGGCTGGGGGCCCTAGGTCCTACGAGCAGTACTTC | CASEQAGGPRSYEQYF
TRBJ1-2 | TRBD1 | TRBV28 | . | TGTGCCAGCAGTTTATCCGAGACAGGGTTCTATGGCTACACCTTC | CASSLSETGFYGYTF
TRBJ1-1 | . | TRBV6-1 | . | TGTGCCAGCAGTGACGGGGGGATAATGAACACTGAAGCTTTCTTT | CASSDGGIMNTEAFF
TRBJ2-7 | . | TRBV29-1 | . | TGCAGCGTTGGGCTTGGGCTCCCCAGCTCCTACGAGCAGTACTTC | CSVGLGLPSSYEQYF
TRBJ2-3 | TRBD2 | TRBV5-1 | . | TGCGCCAGCAGCTCCCAGCTAGCGGGGGGAAGTGATACGCAGTATTTT | CASSSQLAGGSDTQYF
TRBJ1-2 | TRBD1 | TRBV7-2 | . | TGTGCCAGCAGCTCCTACAGGGGTGCAGGCTATGGCTACACCTTC | CASSSYRGAGYGYTF